The 10 T cell receptor beta chains given below trace back to one sample, sequenced in a study of T cell responses to AZD1222 COVID-19 vaccine. TCRdb's table, derived via immunoSEQ multiplex PCR, lists solely in-frame clones and lacks some. The profile covers 150,000 to 200,000 clones, with around 92% appearing a single time and roughly a tenth taken by the ten largest. The material sequenced was peripheral blood, taken on day 0 of AZD1222 vaccination. The receptors were gathered from an adult in good health.

The V gene is TRBV9, the J gene TRBJ1-6; TRBD1 is a possible D gene (5 bases). This CDR3 spans 16 amino acids. Trimming stripped 0 bases from V and 10 bases from J, with 17 bases between. Germline V gene sequence: CDR1 SGDLS, CDR2 YYNGEE. The CDR3 DNA follows: TGTGCCAGCAGCGTAGCTAGCCACCCGGGACCCTCACCCCTCCACTTT. Protein product: CASSVASHPGPSPLHF.

J is TRBJ1-4 and V is TRBV24-1, with a possible D match to TRBD1 (5 bases). This CDR3 spans 15 amino acids. The V end was cut by 4 bases, the J end by 3 bases, with 11 bases between. Germline CDR1 and CDR2: KGHDR and SFDVKD. The CDR3 spells CATSDWDGSNEKLFF. The CDR3 DNA follows: TGTGCCACCAGTGACTGGGACGGTTCTAATGAAAAACTGTTTTTT.

This chain joins TRBV11-1 and TRBJ2-5; 12 positions match TRBD2. Germline CDR1 is SGHAT and CDR2 is FQDESV (reference sequence). With 1 base clipped from V and 2 bases from J, the junction kept 2 bases outside the gene matches. The CDR3 loop spans 16 amino acids. CDR3 amino acids: CASSLGTSGVQETQYF. CDR3 sequence (DNA): TGTGCCAGCAGCTTAGGGACTAGCGGGGTGCAAGAGACCCAGTACTTC. The variable domain in full, completed from reference TRBV11-1 and TRBJ2-5, reads EAEVAQSPRYKITEKSQAVAFWCDPISGHATLYWYRQILGQGPELLVQFQDESVVDDSQLPKDRFSAERLKGVDSTLKIQPAELGDSAMYLCASSLGTSGVQETQYFGPGTRLLVL.

This chain's CDR3 is CASSITGYEQYV. The CDR3 coding sequence is TGTGCCAGCAGCATAACTGGTTACGAGCAGTACGTC. The gene calls are TRBV6-1 and TRBJ2-7, with unresolved D. In germline, CDR1 is MNHNS, CDR2 SASEGT. Trimming cost V 6 bases and J 4 bases, with 10 bases left between them. The CDR3 contains 12 residues.

The rearrangement links TRBV9 to TRBJ1-2, with D possibly TRBD1 on 6 matching bases. Germline-derived CDR1 and CDR2 are SGDLS and YYNGEE. CDR3 size: 14 residues. V lost 5 bases and J 0 bases, leaving 11 bases between the germline ends. The CDR3 loop is CASSTQGSNYGYTF. The CDR3 DNA follows: TGTGCCAGCAGTACACAGGGTTCTAACTATGGCTACACCTTC. The variable domain in full, with the rest retrieved from reference TRBV9 and TRBJ1-2, is DSGVTQTPKHLITATGQRVTLRCSPRSGDLSVYWYQQSLDQGLQFLIQYYNGEERAKGNILERFSAQQFPDLHSELNLSSLELGDSALYFCASSTQGSNYGYTFGSGTRLTVV.

The CDR3 here is CASSQGWTEAFF. Written as DNA, the CDR3 is TGTGCCAGCAGCCAGGGGTGGACTGAAGCTTTCTTT. The rearrangement uses TRBV3-1 (or the pseudogene TRBV3-2) and TRBJ1-1; the D is unclear. V lost 3 bases and J lost 5, with 7 bases in between. This CDR3 is 12 amino acids long. CDR1 and CDR2 (germline): LGHDT, YNNKEL (reference sequence).

Only one count was recorded for this clone. This rearrangement joins TRBV7-8 to TRBJ1-1; perhaps TRBD1 as D (5 bases). CDR1 SGHVS and CDR2 FQNEAQ come from the germline V gene. Deletions cut 2 bases from V and 3 bases from J, with 19 bases between. This CDR3 is 17 amino acids long. The CDR3 nucleotides are TGTGCCAGCAGCTTATTAACATCGCGACAGTATCACACTGAAGCTTTCTTT. It specifies CASSLLTSRQYHTEAFF. The full variable domain, its missing parts supplied by reference TRBV7-8 and TRBJ1-1, is GAGVSQSPRYKVAKRGQDVALRCDPISGHVSLFWYQQALGQGPEFLTYFQNEAQLDKSGLPSDRFFAERPEGSVSTLKIQRTQQEDSAVYLCASSLLTSRQYHTEAFFGQGTRLTVV.

The chain has TRBV28 and TRBJ2-1; the D gene is possibly TRBD2 (5 bases). Trimming stripped 1 base from V and 7 bases from J, with 11 bases between. CDR1 is MDHEN and CDR2 is SYDVKM in the germline V gene. The CDR3 has 14 residues. CDR3: CASSLFGVSNEQFF. CDR3 DNA: TGTGCCAGCAGTTTATTCGGGGTATCAAATGAGCAGTTCTTC.

This clone was observed many times. The chain recombines TRBV4-1 with TRBJ1-4; 8 bases align to TRBD1. V lost 4 bases to trimming and J lost 6 bases; unmatched junction nucleotides: 10. Germline lookup yields CDR1 MGHRA and CDR2 YSYEKL. This CDR3 spans 16 amino acids. In DNA, the CDR3 is TGCGCCAGCAGCCCTAGAACCGGGACAGGAGATGAAAAACTGTTTTTT. It codes for CASSPRTGTGDEKLFF.

The chain's CDR3 is CASSMVLRNTEAFF. Written as DNA, the CDR3 is TGTGCCAGTAGTATGGTACTCAGGAACACTGAAGCTTTCTTT. The rearrangement links TRBV19 to TRBJ1-1; D is uncertain. Trimming shortened V by 3 bases and J by 1 base, and 9 bases separated the two germline ends. The CDR3 has 14 residues. Looked up from germline, CDR1 is LNHDA and CDR2 is SQIVND (reference sequence). The whole variable domain, filled in from reference TRBV19 and TRBJ1-1, reads DGGITQSPKYLFRKEGQNVTLSCEQNLNHDAMYWYRQDPGQGLRLIYYSQIVNDFQKGDIAEGYSVSREKKESFPLTVTSAQKNPTAFYLCASSMVLRNTEAFFGQGTRLTVV.